This TCR beta chain originates from a study of T-cell memory formation after mild COVID-19. At the level of the study: For the most part, TCR clusters were specific to one donor.

V lost 1 base and J lost 4, with 19 bases in between. Germline-derived CDR1 and CDR2 are DFQATT and SNEGSKA (reference sequence). The CDR3 consists of 16 residues. As for this clonotype: Antigen unknown.

MiXCR, applied by TCRdb to the 5' RACE reads, yields one record per CDR3 protein. The table records some 130,000 distinct CDR3 sequences, 5% to 6.5% of them present only once. General study points: Shrinking CD4+ clones were chiefly CM and EM; CD8+ ones were chiefly EMRA. Some clones that responded were present in memory (sampled pre-infection), which suggests cross-reactive memory joined.

V gene TRBV20-1 combines with J gene TRBJ1-1; weak D call: TRBD1 (5 bases). The sequence derives from an adult woman who had mild COVID-19 (a few samples of this study predate the infection). Cell type and time point are not known. Sequencing input: PBMCs or a T cell subset sorted from them (not recorded which). The CDR3 here is CSARGARTAGGTEAFF. The CDR3 coding sequence is TGCAGTGCTAGAGGTGCCCGAACTGCGGGGGGCACTGAAGCTTTCTTT.